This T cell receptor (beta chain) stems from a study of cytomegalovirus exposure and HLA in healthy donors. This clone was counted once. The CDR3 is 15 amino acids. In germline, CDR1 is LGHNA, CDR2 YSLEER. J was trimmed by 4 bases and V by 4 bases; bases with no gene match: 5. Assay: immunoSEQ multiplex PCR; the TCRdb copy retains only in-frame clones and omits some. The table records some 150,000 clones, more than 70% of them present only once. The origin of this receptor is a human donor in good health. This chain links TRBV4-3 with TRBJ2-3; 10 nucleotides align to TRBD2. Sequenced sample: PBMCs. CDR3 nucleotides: TGCGCCAGCAGCCTCCGAGCGGGGGGGGCAGATACGCAGTATTTT. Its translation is CASSLRAGGADTQYF.